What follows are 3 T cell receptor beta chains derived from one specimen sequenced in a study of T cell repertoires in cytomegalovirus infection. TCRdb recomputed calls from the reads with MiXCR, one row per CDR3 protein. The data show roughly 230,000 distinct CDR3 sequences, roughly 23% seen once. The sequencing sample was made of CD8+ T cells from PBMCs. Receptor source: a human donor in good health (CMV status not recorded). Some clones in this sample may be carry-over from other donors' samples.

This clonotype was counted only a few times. For the CDR3, the DNA is TGTGCCAGCAGTTACTCGTCCACGGGTTTCTATGGCTACACCTTC. Translated: CASSYSSTGFYGYTF. The rearrangement joins TRBV6-5 to TRBJ1-2; D unclear. Germline V gene data show CDR1 as MNHEY and CDR2 as SVGAGI. CDR3 length: 15 amino acids. Trimming took 0 bases from V and 4 from J, leaving 12 bases between them.

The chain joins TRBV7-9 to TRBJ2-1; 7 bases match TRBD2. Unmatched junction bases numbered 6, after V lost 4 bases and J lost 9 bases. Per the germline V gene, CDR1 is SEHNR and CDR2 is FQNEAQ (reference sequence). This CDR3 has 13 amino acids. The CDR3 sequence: CASSYPAGSEQFF. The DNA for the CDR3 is TGTGCCAGCAGCTACCCAGCGGGGAGTGAGCAGTTCTTC.

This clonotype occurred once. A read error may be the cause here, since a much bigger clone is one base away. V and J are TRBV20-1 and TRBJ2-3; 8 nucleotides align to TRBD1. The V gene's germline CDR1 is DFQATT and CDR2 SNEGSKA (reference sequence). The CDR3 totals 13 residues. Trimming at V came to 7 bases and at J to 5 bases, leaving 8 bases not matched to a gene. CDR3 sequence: CSVIRDRQDTQYF. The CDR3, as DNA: TGCAGTGTAATCCGGGACAGGCAAGATACGCAGTATTTT.